This entry concerns a single T cell receptor beta chain. Its antigen is unknown. A read error may be the cause here, since a much bigger clone is one base away. This specimen comes from a study of post-analysis software for immune sequencing data. Study-wide background: The study covered relapsing-remitting, secondary progressive and progressive-relapsing courses of multiple sclerosis.

Overall study results and limits: With TRBV5-6, TRBV5-1 and TRBV20-1 included, about five TRBV segments were more frequent in patients than in controls.

Germline V gives CDR1 SQVTM, CDR2 ANQGSEA. CDR3 size: 14 residues. Prepared libraries of TCR beta cDNA carried unique molecular identifiers. TCRdb reprocessed the PCR reads with MiXCR, giving one entry per CDR3 protein. The table includes 150,000 to 200,000 distinct CDR3 sequences, 25% to 35% detected once. The TCR originated in a girl aged 5-17 years with multiple sclerosis. This chain connects TRBV29-1 to TRBJ2-1, with TRBD1 as a possible D gene (5 bases). Material: blood. The CDR3 region has the DNA TGCAGCGCAGGGTTGACCTTACTCTACAATGGGCAGTTCTTC. It encodes CSAGLTLLYNGQFF.